This T cell receptor beta chain was recorded in a study of human T cells and chemical hapten exposure. Study-wide results and limits: There was no change with DPC sensitization in TCRs above 1 in 1000 frequency.

Germline V gene sequence: CDR1 MNHNY, CDR2 SVGAGI (reference sequence). J lost 4 bases, V lost 7 bases, and 12 bases had no gene match. CDR3 length: 17 amino acids. Researchers extracted total RNA from unfractionated whole blood. This clonotype was observed a few times. Its antigen is unknown. Library construction involved attaching unique molecular identifiers to individual cDNA molecules, which allowed quantitative, reproducible TCR counting. TCRdb redid the calling of the reads with MiXCR, one entry per CDR3 protein. This sample has more than 3,000 distinct CDR3 sequences; around 53% occur once, and the top ten carry around 9.9%.

The gene calls are TRBV6-6 and TRBJ2-3, with 12 bases identical to TRBD2. Material for sequencing was whole blood. The receptor was derived from a human donor who had alopecia or was a healthy volunteer (not recorded which). Some clones in this sample may be carry-over from other donors' samples. This table probably holds off-target reads from a library built for another chain. DNA of the CDR3: TGTGCCAGCACCCAACCGACTAGCGGGAGAGTGGCAGATACGCAGTATTTT. Translated: CASTQPTSGRVADTQYF.